Reported below is one TCR beta chain. Its antigen is still unknown. This sample stems from a study of shared clonotypes between healthy human individuals. Background on the study: Per-donor plates numbered three CD4 naive, three CD4 memory, two CD8 naive and one CD8 memory. Findings of the study overall: The study found lower generation probabilities in non-shared clonotypes than in those shared by all four donors.

Germline CDR1 is SGHRS and CDR2 is YFSETQ. The CDR3 length is 13 residues. V was cut by 0 bases and J by 9 bases, with 10 bases left in between. Assay used: immunoSEQ multiplex PCR; TCRdb lists only in-frame clones, some missing. The table lists approximately 110,000 clones, roughly 70% of them singletons. The genes are TRBV5-1 and TRBJ2-1; a weak D match, TRBD2 (5 bases). Sequences were obtained from memory CD8+ T cells sorted from blood. Subset described: CD45RO+ cells pooled with CCR7-negative TemRA cells. This sequence originates from a woman under 40 in good health. Here the CDR3 DNA reads TGCGCCAGCAGCTTGGAGCTAGCTGGTGAGCAGTTCTTC. Its translation is CASSLELAGEQFF.